The rows below give T cell receptor beta chains drawn from one sample of a study of blood T cells in healthy people across ages. From the 5' RACE reads, TCRdb called clonotypes with MiXCR, one entry per CDR3 protein. Of about 770,000 distinct CDR3 sequences detected, approximately 44% appear once; the ten largest clones hold roughly a fifth. Sequencing was performed on blood. The receptors stem from a man in his sixties in good health. Each CDR3 is given with its conserved first and last residue. D genes are given only for firm matches. A row's size may be missing; if present it is once, few, many or a size class.

>.|TRBJ2-3|.|TRBV7-7
TGTGCCAGCAGCCCCCGGCCCGAAGATACGCAGTATTTT
CASSPRPEDTQYF
>TRBD1|TRBJ1-1|.|TRBV5-6
TGTGCCAGCAGCTCCAACCCATCGTGGGCAGGGGGCAACACTGAAGCTTTCTTT
CASSSNPSWAGGNTEAFF
>TRBD1|TRBJ1-2|.|TRBV20-1
TGCAGTGCTAGAGGGGACAGGGTTGCTACTAACTATGGCTACACCTTC
CSARGDRVATNYGYTF
>.|TRBJ2-2|.|TRBV27
TGTGCCAGCAGTTTACGGCCTCCTCGGGTCACCGGGGAGCTGTTTTTT
CASSLRPPRVTGELFF
>.|TRBJ2-5|.|TRBV29-1
.
CSVGRGAETKYF
>TRBD1|TRBJ1-4|once|TRBV27
TGTGCCTGCAGTCAGGGGGCCGGACAGTATGAAAAACTGTTTTTT
CACSQGAGQYEKLFF
>TRBD1|TRBJ2-3|few|TRBV25-1
TGTGCCAGCAGGAGTACAGGGGTCACAGATACGCAGTATTTT
CASRSTGVTDTQYF
>.|TRBJ1-1|.|TRBV3-1
TGTGCCAGCAGCCCAGCACGGTTTAAGGCGAAAACTGAAGCTTTCTTT
CASSPARFKAKTEAFF
>TRBD1|TRBJ2-1|few|TRBV27
TGTGCCAGCAGTTTAAGGCGGACAGGGGGCAATGAGCAGTTCTTC
CASSLRRTGGNEQFF
>.|TRBJ1-2|.|TRBV6-2/TRBV6-3
TGTGCCAGCAGTTATCCATATCCCGGAGGCATCATCGGCTACACCTTC
CASSYPYPGGIIGYTF
>.|TRBJ1-2|few|TRBV7-9
TGTGCCAGCAGCCTCAATCGGACCAACTATGGCTACACCTTC
CASSLNRTNYGYTF
>TRBD1|TRBJ2-2|.|TRBV7-6
TGTGCCAGCAGCTCAGACCTCCGACAGGGGGCGTTGGGCGGGGAGCTGTTTTTT
CASSSDLRQGALGGELFF
>.|TRBJ2-7|.|TRBV6-1
TGTGCCAGCAGTGAAGATAGGGTCTACGAGCAGTACTTC
CASSEDRVYEQYF
>TRBD1|TRBJ2-3|.|TRBV20-1
TGCAGTGCTCCTGATCGACAGGGCGGCACAGATACGCAGTATTTT
CSAPDRQGGTDTQYF
>.|TRBJ2-5|.|TRBV20-1
TGCAGTGCTAGAGGACAGACCCAGTACTTC
CSARGQTQYF
>.|TRBJ2-7|once|TRBV20-1
TGCAGTGCTGAGAGCAGACCGATGTACAATGAGCAGTACTTC
CSAESRPMYNEQYF